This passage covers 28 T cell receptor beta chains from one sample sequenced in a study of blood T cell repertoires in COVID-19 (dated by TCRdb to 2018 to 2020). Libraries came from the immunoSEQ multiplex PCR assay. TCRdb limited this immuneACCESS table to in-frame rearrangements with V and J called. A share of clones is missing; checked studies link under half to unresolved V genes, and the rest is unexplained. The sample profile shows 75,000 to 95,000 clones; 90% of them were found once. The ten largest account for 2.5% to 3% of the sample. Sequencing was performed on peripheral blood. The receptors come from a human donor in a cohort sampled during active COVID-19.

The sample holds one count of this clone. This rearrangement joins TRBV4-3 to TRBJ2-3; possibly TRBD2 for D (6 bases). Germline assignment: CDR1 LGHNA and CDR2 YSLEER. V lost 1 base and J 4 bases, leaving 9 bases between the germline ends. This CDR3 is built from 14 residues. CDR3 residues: CASSQGLVSDTQYF. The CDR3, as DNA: TGCGCCAGCAGCCAAGGACTAGTTTCAGATACGCAGTATTTT.

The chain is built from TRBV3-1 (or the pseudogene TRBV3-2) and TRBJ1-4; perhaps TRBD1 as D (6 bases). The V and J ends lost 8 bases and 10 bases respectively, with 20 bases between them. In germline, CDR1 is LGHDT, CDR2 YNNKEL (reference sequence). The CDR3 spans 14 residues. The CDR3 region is CASAPVGRGGKLFF. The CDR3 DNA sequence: TGTGCCAGCGCCCCAGTAGGCAGGGGTGGAAAACTGTTTTTT.

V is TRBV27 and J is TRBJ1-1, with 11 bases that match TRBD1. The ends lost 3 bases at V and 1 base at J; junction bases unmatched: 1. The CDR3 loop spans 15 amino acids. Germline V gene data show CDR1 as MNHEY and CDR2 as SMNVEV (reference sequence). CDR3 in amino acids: CASSFGTGGNTEAFF. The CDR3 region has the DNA TGTGCCAGCAGTTTTGGGACAGGGGGGAACACTGAAGCTTTCTTT.

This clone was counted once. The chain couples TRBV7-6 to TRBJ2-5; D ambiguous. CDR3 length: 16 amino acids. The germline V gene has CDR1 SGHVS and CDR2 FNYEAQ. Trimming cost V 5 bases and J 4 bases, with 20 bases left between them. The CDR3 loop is CASSTSPPFSSETQYF. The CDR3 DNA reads TGTGCCAGCAGCACCAGCCCTCCTTTTAGCTCAGAGACCCAGTACTTC.

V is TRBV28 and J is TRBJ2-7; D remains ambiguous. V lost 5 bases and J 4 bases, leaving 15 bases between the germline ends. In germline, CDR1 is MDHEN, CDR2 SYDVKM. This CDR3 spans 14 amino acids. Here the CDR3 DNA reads TGTGCCAGCAGTCCGTCTGAGAGGAGTTACGAGCAGTACTTC. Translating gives CASSPSERSYEQYF.

CDR3 protein: CASSLGQGIDTQYF. The CDR3 DNA is TGTGCCAGCAGCTTGGGGCAGGGAATAGATACGCAGTATTTT. V is TRBV5-4 and J is TRBJ2-3; D is perhaps TRBD1 (5 bases). Trimming left V 0 bases short and J 5 bases short, with 10 bases between. This CDR3 has 14 amino acids. Per germline, CDR1 SGHNT and CDR2 YYREEE (reference sequence).

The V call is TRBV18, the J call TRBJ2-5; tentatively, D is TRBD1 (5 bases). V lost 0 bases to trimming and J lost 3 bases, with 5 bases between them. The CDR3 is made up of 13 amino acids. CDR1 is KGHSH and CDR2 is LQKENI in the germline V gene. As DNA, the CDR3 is TGTGCCAGCTCACCACCAGGGGAAGAGACCCAGTACTTC. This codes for CASSPPGEETQYF.

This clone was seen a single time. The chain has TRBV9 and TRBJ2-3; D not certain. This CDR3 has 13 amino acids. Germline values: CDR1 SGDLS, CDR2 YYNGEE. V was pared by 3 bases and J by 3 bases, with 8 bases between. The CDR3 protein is CASSASPTDTQYF. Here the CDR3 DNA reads TGTGCCAGCAGCGCGAGCCCGACAGATACGCAGTATTTT.

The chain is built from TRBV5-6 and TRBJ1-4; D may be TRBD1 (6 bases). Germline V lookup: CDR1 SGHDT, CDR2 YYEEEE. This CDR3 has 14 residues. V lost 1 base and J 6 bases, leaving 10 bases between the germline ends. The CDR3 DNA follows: TGTGCCAGCAGCTTGTCAGGGGCGTATGAAAAACTGTTTTTT. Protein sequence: CASSLSGAYEKLFF.

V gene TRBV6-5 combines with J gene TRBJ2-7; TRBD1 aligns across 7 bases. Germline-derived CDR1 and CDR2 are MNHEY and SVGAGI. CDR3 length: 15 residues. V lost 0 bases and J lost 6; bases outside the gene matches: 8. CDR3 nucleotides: TGTGCCAGCAGTTACTCGACGGGACAGCCGGGCGAGCAGTACTTC. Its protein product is CASSYSTGQPGEQYF.

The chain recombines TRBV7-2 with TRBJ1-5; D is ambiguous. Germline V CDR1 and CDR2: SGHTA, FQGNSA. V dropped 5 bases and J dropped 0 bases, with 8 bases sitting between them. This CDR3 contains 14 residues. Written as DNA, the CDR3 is TGTGCCAGCAGCGCGGACTTTAGCAATCAGCCCCAGCATTTT. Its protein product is CASSADFSNQPQHF.

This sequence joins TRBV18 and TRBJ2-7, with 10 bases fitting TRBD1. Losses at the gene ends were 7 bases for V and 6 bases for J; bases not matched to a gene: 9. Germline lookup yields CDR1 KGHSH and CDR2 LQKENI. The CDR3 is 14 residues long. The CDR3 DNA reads TGTGCCAGCTTCTCCGGGACAGGGGCTCTCGAGCAGTACTTC. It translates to CASFSGTGALEQYF.

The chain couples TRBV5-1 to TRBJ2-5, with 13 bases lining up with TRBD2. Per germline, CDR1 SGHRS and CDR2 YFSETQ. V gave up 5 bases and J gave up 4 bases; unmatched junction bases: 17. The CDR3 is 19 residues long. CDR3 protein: CASRLSLFSRTSGGETQYF. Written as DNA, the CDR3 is TGCGCCAGCAGGCTGTCCTTATTTTCTAGGACTAGCGGGGGAGAGACCCAGTACTTC.

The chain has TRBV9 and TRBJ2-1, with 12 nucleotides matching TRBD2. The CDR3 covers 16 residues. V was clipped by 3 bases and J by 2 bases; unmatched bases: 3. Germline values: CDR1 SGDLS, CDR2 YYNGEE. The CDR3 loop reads CASSASGRAAYNEQFF. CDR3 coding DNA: TGTGCCAGCAGCGCTAGCGGGAGGGCGGCCTACAATGAGCAGTTCTTC.

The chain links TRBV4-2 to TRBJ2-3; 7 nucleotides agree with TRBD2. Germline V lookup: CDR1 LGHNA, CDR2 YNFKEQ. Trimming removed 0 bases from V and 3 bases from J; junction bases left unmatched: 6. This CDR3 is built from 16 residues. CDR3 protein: CASSQDAGRMTDTQYF. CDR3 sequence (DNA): TGTGCCAGCAGCCAAGATGCCGGGAGGATGACAGATACGCAGTATTTT.

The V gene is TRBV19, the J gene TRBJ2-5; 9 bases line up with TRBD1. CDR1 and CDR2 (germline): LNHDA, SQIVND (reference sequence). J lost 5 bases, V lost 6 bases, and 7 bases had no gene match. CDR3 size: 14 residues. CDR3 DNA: TGTGCCAGTAGCACCGGGACAGGGTGGGAGACCCAGTACTTC. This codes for CASSTGTGWETQYF.

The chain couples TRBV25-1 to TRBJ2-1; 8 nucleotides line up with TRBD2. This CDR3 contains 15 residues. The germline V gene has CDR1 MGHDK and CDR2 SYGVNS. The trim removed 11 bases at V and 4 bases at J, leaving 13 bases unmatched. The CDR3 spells CASQDTASGYNEQFF. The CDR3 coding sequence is TGTGCCTCACAGGACACAGCTAGCGGGTACAATGAGCAGTTCTTC.

The CDR3 protein is CASSDIVAGGIDTQYF. The CDR3 DNA reads TGTGCCAGCAGTGATATAGTAGCGGGAGGCATAGATACGCAGTATTTT. The chain links TRBV6-4 to TRBJ2-3; 10 bases are shared with TRBD2. This CDR3 spans 16 amino acids. Trimming removed 3 bases from V and 5 bases from J; junction bases left unmatched: 8. CDR1 is MRHNA, CDR2 SNTAGT, per germline.

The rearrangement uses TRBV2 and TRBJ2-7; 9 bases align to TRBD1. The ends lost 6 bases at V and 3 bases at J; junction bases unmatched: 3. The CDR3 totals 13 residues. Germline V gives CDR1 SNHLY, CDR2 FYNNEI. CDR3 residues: CASREDRGYEQYF. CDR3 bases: TGTGCCAGCAGGGAGGACAGGGGCTACGAGCAGTACTTC.

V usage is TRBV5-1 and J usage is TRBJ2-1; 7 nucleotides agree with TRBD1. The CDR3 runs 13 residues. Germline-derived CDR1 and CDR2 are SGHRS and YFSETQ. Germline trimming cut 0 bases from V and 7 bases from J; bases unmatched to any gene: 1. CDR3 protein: CASSLDRGNEQFF. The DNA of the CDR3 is TGCGCCAGCAGCTTGGACAGGGGAAATGAGCAGTTCTTC.

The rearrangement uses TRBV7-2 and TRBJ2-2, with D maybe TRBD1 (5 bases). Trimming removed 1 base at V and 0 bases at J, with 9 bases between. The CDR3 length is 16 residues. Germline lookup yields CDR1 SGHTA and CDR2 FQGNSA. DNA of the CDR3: TGTGCCAGCAGCTTAGTACCCAGGGCGAACACCGGGGAGCTGTTTTTT. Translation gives CASSLVPRANTGELFF.

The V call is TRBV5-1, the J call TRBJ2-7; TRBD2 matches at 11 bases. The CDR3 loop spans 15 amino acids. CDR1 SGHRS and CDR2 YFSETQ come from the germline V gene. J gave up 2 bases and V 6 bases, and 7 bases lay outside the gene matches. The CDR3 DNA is TGCGCCAGCACCCTGGGGACTAGCGGAACCTACGAGCAGTACTTC. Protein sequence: CASTLGTSGTYEQYF.

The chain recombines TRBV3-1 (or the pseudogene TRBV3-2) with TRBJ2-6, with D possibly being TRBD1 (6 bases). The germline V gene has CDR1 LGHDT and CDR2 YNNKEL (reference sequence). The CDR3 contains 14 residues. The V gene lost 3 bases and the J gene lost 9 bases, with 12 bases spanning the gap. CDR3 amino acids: CASSQDSLGNVLTF. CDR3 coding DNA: TGTGCCAGCAGCCAGGACAGTCTAGGCAACGTCCTGACTTTC.

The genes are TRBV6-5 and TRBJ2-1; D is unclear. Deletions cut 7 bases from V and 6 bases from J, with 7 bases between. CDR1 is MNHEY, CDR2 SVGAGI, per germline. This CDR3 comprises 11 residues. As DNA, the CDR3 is TGTGCCAGCAAGAGTCGCAATGAGCAGTTCTTC. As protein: CASKSRNEQFF.

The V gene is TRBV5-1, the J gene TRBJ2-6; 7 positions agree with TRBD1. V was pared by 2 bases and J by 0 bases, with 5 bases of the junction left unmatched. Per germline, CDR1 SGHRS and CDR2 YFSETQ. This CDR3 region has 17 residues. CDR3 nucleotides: TGCGCCAGCAGCTTCCGGGACAGTTCCTCTGGGGCCAACGTCCTGACTTTC. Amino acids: CASSFRDSSSGANVLTF. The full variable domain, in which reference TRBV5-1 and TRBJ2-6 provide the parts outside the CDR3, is KAGVTQTPRYLIKTRGQQVTLSCSPISGHRSVSWYQQTPGQGLQFLFEYFSETQRNKGNFPGRFSGRQFSNSRSEMNVSTLELGDSALYLCASSFRDSSSGANVLTFGAGSRLTVL.

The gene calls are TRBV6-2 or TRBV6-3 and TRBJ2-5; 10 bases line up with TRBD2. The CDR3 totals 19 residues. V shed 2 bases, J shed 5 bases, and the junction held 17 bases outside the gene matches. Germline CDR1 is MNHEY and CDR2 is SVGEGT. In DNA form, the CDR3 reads TGTGCCAGCAGTTACCAGAAACACGGGCCTAGCGGGAGTGGTGAGACCCAGTACTTC. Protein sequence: CASSYQKHGPSGSGETQYF.

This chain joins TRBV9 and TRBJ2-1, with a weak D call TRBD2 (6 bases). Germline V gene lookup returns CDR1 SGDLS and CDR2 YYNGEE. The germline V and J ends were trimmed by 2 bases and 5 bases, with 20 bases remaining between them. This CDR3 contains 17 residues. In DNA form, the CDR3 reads TGTGCCAGCAGCGTCAGGCCACCGGGACTGGGGGACAATGAGCAGTTCTTC. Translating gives CASSVRPPGLGDNEQFF.

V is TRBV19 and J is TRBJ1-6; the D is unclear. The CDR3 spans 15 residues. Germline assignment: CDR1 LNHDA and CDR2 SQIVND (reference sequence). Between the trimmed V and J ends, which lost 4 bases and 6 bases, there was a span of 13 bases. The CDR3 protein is CASSTPGATNSPLHF. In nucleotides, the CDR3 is TGTGCCAGTAGTACTCCGGGAGCTACTAATTCACCCCTCCACTTT.